Listed here are 16 T cell receptor beta chains from one sample, sequenced in a study of shared clonotypes between healthy human individuals. Here immunoSEQ multiplex PCR was the method, and the copy in TCRdb shows in-frame clones only, minus some. The table records 2 million to 2.5 million clones, just over 90% of them present only once. The sequenced material came from naive CD4+ T cells from PBMCs. The subset is: CD45RA+ positively selected. The receptor source for this set is a man younger than 35 in good health. Some clones in this sample may be carry-over from other donors' samples.

The chain uses TRBV11-3 and TRBJ2-1; D is unresolved. CDR1 and CDR2 from the germline V gene are SGHNT and YENEEA. V lost 3 bases and J lost 9, with 12 bases in between. The CDR3 totals 13 residues. The CDR3 nucleotides are TGTGCCAGCAGCTTCCCTAGGAGTGGTGAGCAGTTCTTC. Translation gives CASSFPRSGEQFF.

This chain connects TRBV7-8 to TRBJ2-1, with 10 bases identical to TRBD2. This CDR3 has 15 amino acids. The V segment lost 7 bases and the J segment 3 bases; nucleotides outside the gene matches: 6. Germline V gives CDR1 SGHVS, CDR2 FQNEAQ. The DNA of the CDR3 is TGTGCCAGCAACGTAGGGACTAGCGTCTACAATGAGCAGTTCTTC. Its translation: CASNVGTSVYNEQFF. Full variable domain (rest looked up from reference TRBV7-8 and TRBJ2-1): GAGVSQSPRYKVAKRGQDVALRCDPISGHVSLFWYQQALGQGPEFLTYFQNEAQLDKSGLPSDRFFAERPEGSVSTLKIQRTQQEDSAVYLCASNVGTSVYNEQFFGPGTRLTVL.

This clone has only one observation. Different DNA sequences within this sample yield the same CDR3. This chain joins TRBV7-3 and TRBJ2-1, with no clear D. The V gene lost 0 bases and the J gene lost 0 bases, with 6 bases spanning the gap. CDR1 is SGHTA, CDR2 FQGTGA, per germline. CDR3 length: 15 amino acids. The CDR3 here is CASSLTGTSYNEQFF. The CDR3 DNA reads TGTGCCAGCAGCTTAACAGGAACCTCCTACAATGAGCAGTTCTTC.

The CDR3 spells CASSVAGGQNYGYTF. The CDR3 DNA sequence: TGTGCCAGCAGTGTTGCCGGTGGACAGAACTATGGCTACACCTTC. This chain uses TRBV28 with TRBJ1-2; tentatively, D is TRBD1 (6 bases). The CDR3 totals 15 residues. Trimming cost V 5 bases and J 2 bases, with 15 bases left between them. Germline V gene lookup returns CDR1 MDHEN and CDR2 SYDVKM.

The V call is TRBV5-4, the J call TRBJ2-1; D uncertain. Germline V gene data show CDR1 as SGHNT and CDR2 as YYREEE (reference sequence). This CDR3 region has 14 residues. With 0 bases removed from V and 2 bases from J, the gap between germline ends came to 6 bases. This CDR3 is CASSLEHPYNEQFF. In DNA, the CDR3 is TGTGCCAGCAGCTTGGAGCACCCCTACAATGAGCAGTTCTTC.

The chain carries TRBV5-5 and TRBJ1-2; D uncertain. CDR3 length equals 13 residues. The germline CDR1 and CDR2 sequences are SGHKS and YYEKEE (reference sequence). Trimming stripped 4 bases from V and 0 bases from J, with 7 bases between. The CDR3 DNA sequence: TGTGCCAGCAGCCCCCTCGCTAACTATGGCTACACCTTC. This sequence encodes CASSPLANYGYTF.

The chain combines TRBV5-1 with TRBJ2-1; D is unclear. The length of the CDR3 is 17 residues. From germline, CDR1 is SGHRS and CDR2 YFSETQ. V was cut by 4 bases and J by 0 bases, with 17 bases left in between. The CDR3 protein is CASSPVPASSSYNEQFF. Written as DNA, the CDR3 is TGCGCCAGCAGCCCCGTACCAGCGTCCAGCTCCTACAATGAGCAGTTCTTC. The full variable domain, with the rest looked up from reference TRBV5-1 and TRBJ2-1, is KAGVTQTPRYLIKTRGQQVTLSCSPISGHRSVSWYQQTPGQGLQFLFEYFSETQRNKGNFPGRFSGRQFSNSRSEMNVSTLELGDSALYLCASSPVPASSSYNEQFFGPGTRLTVL.

This chain joins TRBV15 and TRBJ2-7; possible D gene TRBD2, 6 bases. The length of the CDR3 is 20 residues. Germline values: CDR1 LNHNV, CDR2 YYDKDF (reference sequence). The ends were cut back, 2 bases at V and 3 bases at J, with 29 bases in the middle. The CDR3 sequence: CATSRLGQSGLLRRDYEQYF. The CDR3 DNA follows: TGTGCCACCAGCAGACTAGGACAAAGCGGGCTATTACGTAGGGACTACGAGCAGTACTTC.

This chain connects TRBV5-6 to TRBJ2-3; 8 nucleotides match TRBD1. Germline V gives CDR1 SGHDT, CDR2 YYEEEE. The V and J ends lost 2 bases and 4 bases, in that order; junction bases with no gene match: 6. CDR3 length: 15 amino acids. CDR3 protein: CASSFKTGVADTQYF. Here the CDR3 DNA reads TGTGCCAGCAGCTTTAAGACAGGGGTCGCAGATACGCAGTATTTT.

The J gene is TRBJ1-1, the V gene TRBV9; D ambiguous. The CDR3 is 12 amino acids. The V gene's germline CDR1 is SGDLS and CDR2 YYNGEE. Trimming removed 4 bases from V and 1 base from J, with 5 bases in between. CDR3 sequence reads: CASSPRNTEAFF. DNA of the CDR3: TGTGCCAGCAGCCCGCGGAACACTGAAGCTTTCTTT.

The chain couples TRBV11-2 to TRBJ2-2; 10 bases fit TRBD2. V trimming: 1 base; J trimming: 9 bases; junction bases outside the gene matches: 8. The CDR3 is made up of 16 amino acids. Germline V gives CDR1 SGHAT, CDR2 FQNNGV. CDR3 DNA sequence: TGTGCCAGCAGCTTAGCGCTAGCGGGAGACGGCTGGGAGCTGTTTTTT. Encoded protein: CASSLALAGDGWELFF. The full variable domain, completed using reference TRBV11-2 and TRBJ2-2, is EAGVAQSPRYKIIEKRQSVAFWCNPISGHATLYWYQQILGQGPKLLIQFQNNGVVDDSQLPKDRFSAERLKGVDSTLKIQPAKLEDSAVYLCASSLALAGDGWELFFGEGSRLTVL.

The chain uses TRBV7-6 and TRBJ1-5; TRBD1 aligns across 10 bases. V dropped 5 bases and J dropped 7; count of bases not matched to a gene: 11. Germline V gives CDR1 SGHVS, CDR2 FNYEAQ. CDR3 size: 16 residues. The CDR3 region is CASSQPDRGHGQPQHF. Written as DNA, the CDR3 is TGTGCCAGCAGCCAACCCGACAGGGGGCACGGGCAGCCCCAGCATTTT.

The genes are TRBV6-1 and TRBJ1-1; D remains unclear. Germline loops: CDR1 MNHNS, CDR2 SASEGT. This CDR3 comprises 15 residues. Between the trimmed V and J ends, which lost 2 bases and 1 base, there was a span of 11 bases. The CDR3 DNA reads as TGTGCCAGCAGTGAAAAATCGGCAGGGAACACTGAAGCTTTCTTT. It codes for CASSEKSAGNTEAFF.

Concerning this clone itself: The junction and the germline gene differ at one end; a read error may be behind it. V and J are TRBV7-3 and TRBJ2-3, with D perhaps TRBD1 or TRBD2 (5 bases each). The CDR3 is 14 amino acids. Looked up from germline, CDR1 is SGHTA and CDR2 is FQGTGA. In DNA form, the CDR3 reads TGTGCCAGCAGCCCAAACCGGGGCACGGATACGCAGTATTTT. It codes for CASSPNRGTDTQYF.

The chain couples TRBV30 to TRBJ1-6; 8 bases are shared with TRBD1. CDR1 GTSNPN and CDR2 SVGIG come from the germline V gene (reference sequence). V shed 2 bases and J 5 bases; nucleotides not matched to a gene: 5. This CDR3 is built from 15 residues. The CDR3 is CAWSLLDRDNSPLHF. The CDR3 region has the DNA TGTGCCTGGAGTTTATTGGACAGGGATAATTCACCCCTCCACTTT.

The DNA for the CDR3 is TGTGCCAGCAGTTTAGTGCCTCCTGGCGTGCCCCAGCATTTT. This codes for CASSLVPPGVPQHF. This sequence joins TRBV28 and TRBJ1-5; no reliable D call. Germline lookup yields CDR1 MDHEN and CDR2 SYDVKM. V lost 2 bases to trimming and J lost 9 bases, with 14 bases between them. The CDR3 covers 14 residues.